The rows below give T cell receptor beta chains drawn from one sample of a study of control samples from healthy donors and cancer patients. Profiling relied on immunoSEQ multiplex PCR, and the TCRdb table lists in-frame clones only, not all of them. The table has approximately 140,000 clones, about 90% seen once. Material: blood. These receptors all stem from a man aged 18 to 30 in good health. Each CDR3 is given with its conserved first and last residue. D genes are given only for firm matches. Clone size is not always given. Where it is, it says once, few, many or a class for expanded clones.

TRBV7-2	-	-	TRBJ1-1	CASSLDPQGREAFF	TGTGCCAGCAGCTTAGATCCACAGGGACGGGAAGCTTTCTTT
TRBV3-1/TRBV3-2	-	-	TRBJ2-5	CASSLPKETQYF	TGTGCCAGCAGCCTGCCAAAAGAGACCCAGTACTTC
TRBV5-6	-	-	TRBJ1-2	CASSLVWEYNYGYTF	TGTGCCAGCAGCTTGGTTTGGGAATATAACTATGGCTACACCTTC
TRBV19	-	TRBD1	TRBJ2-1	CASSKGQGPNNEQFF	TGTGCCAGTAGTAAGGGACAGGGACCCAACAATGAGCAGTTCTTC
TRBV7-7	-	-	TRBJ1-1	CASSLDRYTEAFF	TGTGCCAGCAGCTTAGACAGATACACTGAAGCTTTCTTT
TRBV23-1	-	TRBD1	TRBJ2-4	CASSPPGTGKLAKNIQYF	TGCGCCAGCAGTCCCCCCGGGACAGGGAAACTAGCCAAAAACATTCAGTACTTC
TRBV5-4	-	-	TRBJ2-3	CASGEADTQYF	TGTGCCAGCGGAGAGGCGGATACGCAGTATTTT
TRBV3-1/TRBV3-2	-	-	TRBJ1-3	CASSPTVTSGNTIYF	TGTGCCAGCAGCCCGACGGTAACCTCTGGAAACACCATATATTTT
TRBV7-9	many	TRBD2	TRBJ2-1	CASRGTSGAYNEQFF	TGTGCCAGCAGGGGGACTAGCGGGGCCTACAATGAGCAGTTCTTC
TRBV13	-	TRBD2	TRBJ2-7	CASSPGTSGASSYEQYF	TGTGCCAGCAGCCCCGGGACTAGCGGGGCTTCCTCCTACGAGCAGTACTTC
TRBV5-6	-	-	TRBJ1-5	CASSQTGYSNQPQHF	TGTGCCAGCAGCCAGACAGGATATAGCAATCAGCCCCAGCATTTT
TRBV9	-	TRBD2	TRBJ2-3	CASSAPHGGGGGDTQYF	TGTGCCAGCAGCGCCCCACACGGTGGCGGGGGGGGTGATACGCAGTATTTT
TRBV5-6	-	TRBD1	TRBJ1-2	CASSREFATGGDGYTF	TGTGCCAGCAGCAGGGAGTTTGCGACAGGGGGCGACGGCTACACCTTC
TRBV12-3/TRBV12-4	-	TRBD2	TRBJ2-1	CASSLSSGGLQFF	TGTGCCAGCAGTTTGTCCAGCGGGGGGCTGCAGTTCTTC
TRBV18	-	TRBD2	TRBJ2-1	CASSPPITSGTYNEQFF	TGTGCCAGCTCACCACCGATAACTAGCGGTACCTACAATGAGCAGTTCTTC
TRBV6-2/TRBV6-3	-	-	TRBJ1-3	CASSLGRVSTGNTIYF	TGTGCCAGCAGCCTCGGACGGGTTAGCACTGGAAACACCATATATTTT
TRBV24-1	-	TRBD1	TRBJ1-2	CATSTGQGYGYTF	TGTGCCACCAGCACGGGACAGGGGTATGGCTACACCTTC
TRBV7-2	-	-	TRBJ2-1	CASSLVWDLTAYNEQFF	TGTGCCAGCAGCTTAGTGTGGGACCTTACGGCCTACAATGAGCAGTTCTTC
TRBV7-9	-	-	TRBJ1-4	CASGNEKLFF	TGTGCCAGCGGAAATGAAAAACTGTTTTTT
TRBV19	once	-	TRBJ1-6	CASSIKQYNSPLHF	TGTGCCAGTAGTATAAAACAGTATAATTCACCCCTCCACTTT
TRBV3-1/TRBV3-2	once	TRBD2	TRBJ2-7	CASSQVAGEPPSYF	TGTGCCAGCAGCCAAGTAGCGGGGGAGCCCCCCTCCTACTTC
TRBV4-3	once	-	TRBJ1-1	CASSQDPVAPNTEAFF	TGCGCCAGCAGCCAAGACCCGGTAGCCCCAAACACTGAAGCTTTCTTT
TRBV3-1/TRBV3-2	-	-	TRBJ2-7	CASSRGQGTRGGAYEQYF	TGCGCCAGCAGCCGGGGACAGGGGACTCGCGGGGGGGCCTACGAGCAGTACTTC
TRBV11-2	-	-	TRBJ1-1	CASSLSNTEAFF	TGTGCCAGCAGCTTATCGAACACTGAAGCTTTCTTT
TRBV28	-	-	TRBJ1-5	CASSFLQQPQHF	TGTGCCAGCAGTTTTCTACAGCAGCCCCAGCATTTT
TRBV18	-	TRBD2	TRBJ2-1	CASSLYSGGANEQFF	TGTGCCAGCTCACTATATAGCGGGGGGGCCAATGAGCAGTTCTTC
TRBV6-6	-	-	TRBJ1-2	CASAQGLRWDYGYTF	TGTGCCAGCGCTCAGGGGTTGCGGTGGGACTATGGCTACACCTTC
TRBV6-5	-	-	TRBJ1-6	CASSFRGNSPLHF	TGTGCCAGCAGTTTCAGGGGTAATTCACCCCTCCACTTT
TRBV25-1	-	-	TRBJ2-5	CASSELGRDQETQYF	TGTGCCAGCAGTGAATTGGGCAGGGATCAAGAGACCCAGTACTTC
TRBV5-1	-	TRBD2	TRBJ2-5	CASSFLLAGVQETQYF	TGCGCCAGCAGCTTCTTGCTAGCGGGGGTTCAAGAGACCCAGTACTTC
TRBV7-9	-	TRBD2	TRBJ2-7	CASSLGTSGAEQYF	TGTGCCAGCAGCTTAGGGACTAGCGGGGCCGAGCAGTACTTC
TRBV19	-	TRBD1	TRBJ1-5	CASGGTGRNQPQHF	TGTGCCAGTGGGGGGACAGGGAGAAATCAGCCCCAGCATTTT
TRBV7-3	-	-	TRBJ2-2	CASSLTFSSNTGELFF	TGTGCCAGCAGCTTAACGTTTTCCTCGAACACCGGGGAGCTGTTTTTT